Reported below is one T cell receptor beta chain. Its matching antigen is unknown. PCR was performed using 60 Vbeta and 13 Jbeta primers. Method: immunoSEQ multiplex PCR; TCRdb's copy keeps in-frame clones and lacks some. The table lists about 87,000 clones, roughly 8.2% of them singletons. The data were taken from a study of cytomegalovirus exposure and HLA in healthy donors. Study outcomes and limitations: A likely sequencing artifact accounted for one observed cluster of highly shared sequence variants. Rarity characterized most TCR sequences, yet some public TCRs appeared in many donors.

The CDR3 runs 13 residues. Trimming cost V 1 base and J 7 bases, with 10 bases left between them. Germline assignment: CDR1 MGHDK and CDR2 SYGVNS. The sample comprised PBMCs. The chain carries TRBV25-1 and TRBJ2-5; D call uncertain. The TCR originated in a man aged 50-60 years in good health and CMV-seronegative. The CDR3 is CASSESARGTQYF. CDR3 DNA sequence: TGTGCCAGCAGTGAATCCGCGAGAGGGACCCAGTACTTC.